These T cell receptor beta chains were read from a single sample in a study of blood T cell repertoires in COVID-19. Produced via immunoSEQ multiplex PCR; TCRdb's table is partial and in-frame only. The sample consists of about 160,000 clones, roughly 80% of them appearing once. Sequences were obtained from peripheral blood. These receptors all stem from a woman of 80 years or more with acute or convalescent COVID-19. The CDR3 runs from the conserved cysteine through the conserved F or W. D genes are given only for firm matches. Expanded clones are given a class, and other clones once, few, many or no size at all.

cdr3_aa cdr3_nt d_call clone_size j_call v_call
CASSPAGMNTEAFF TGTGCCAGCAGCCCGGCGGGGATGAACACTGAAGCTTTCTTT . . TRBJ1-1 TRBV14
CASSQDGTGGYEQYF TGCGCCAGCAGCCAAGATGGGACAGGGGGCTACGAGCAGTACTTC TRBD1 many TRBJ2-7 TRBV4-1
CASRTPGQNYGYTF TGTGCCAGCAGAACCCCGGGACAGAACTATGGCTACACCTTC TRBD1 . TRBJ1-2 TRBV7-2
CASSQDTNSNQPQHF TGTGCCAGCAGCCAAGACACAAATAGCAATCAGCCCCAGCATTTT . . TRBJ1-5 TRBV3-1/TRBV3-2
CASSLQGSNQPQHF TGTGCCAGCAGCTTACAGGGTAGCAATCAGCCCCAGCATTTT . . TRBJ1-5 TRBV7-8
CASSFSTGGSEAFF TGTGCCAGCAGCTTTTCTACAGGGGGAAGTGAAGCTTTCTTT TRBD1 once TRBJ1-1 TRBV5-4
CASSPTDDSGNTIYF TGTGCCAGCTCACCGACAGATGACTCTGGAAACACCATATATTTT . . TRBJ1-3 TRBV18
CASSQEAGSYNSPLHF TGTGCCAGCAGCCAAGAAGCGGGCTCCTATAATTCACCCCTCCACTTT . . TRBJ1-6 TRBV4-2
CASSRDTNPYGYTF TGTGCCAGCAGCAGGGACACTAACCCCTATGGCTACACCTTC . . TRBJ1-2 TRBV7-2
CASSQPTLGGYEQYF TGTGCCAGCAGTCAACCAACGCTGGGAGGATACGAGCAGTACTTC . . TRBJ2-7 TRBV6-2/TRBV6-3
CATGGQSNQPQHF TGTGCCACCGGGGGACAGAGCAATCAGCCCCAGCATTTT TRBD1 . TRBJ1-5 TRBV24-1
CASSLWQGEGYTF TGTGCCAGCAGCTTATGGCAGGGGGAGGGCTACACCTTC TRBD1 . TRBJ1-2 TRBV5-4
CASSQLASNEQFF TGCGCCAGCAGCCAACTAGCGTCCAATGAGCAGTTCTTC TRBD2 . TRBJ2-1 TRBV5-1
CASSFVDNNQPQHF TGTGCCAGCAGTTTTGTGGACAATAATCAGCCCCAGCATTTT . . TRBJ1-5 TRBV28
CASSLRLNGNTIYF TGTGCCAGCAGCTTGAGACTAAATGGAAACACCATATATTTT . . TRBJ1-3 TRBV5-6
CASSPPGGQGAGNQPQHF TGTGCCAGCTCACCACCGGGGGGCCAGGGGGCTGGCAATCAGCCCCAGCATTTT TRBD1 . TRBJ1-5 TRBV18
CASSQTGTGYTYEQYF TGTGCCAGCAGCCAAACCGGGACAGGTTATACCTACGAGCAGTACTTC TRBD1 . TRBJ2-7 TRBV7-2
CASRAGETYNEQFF TGCGCCAGCAGGGCGGGGGAAACCTACAATGAGCAGTTCTTC TRBD2 . TRBJ2-1 TRBV5-1
CASSLGGVTSGTDTQYF TGTGCCAGCAGCTTAGGGGGGGTGACAAGTGGCACAGATACGCAGTATTTT . . TRBJ2-3 TRBV7-9
CASSLEIRSSGKTEQYF TGTGCCAGCAGTTTGGAAATCCGGTCTAGCGGGAAAACCGAGCAGTACTTC TRBD2 . TRBJ2-7 TRBV28
CASSERQGNHEQYF TGTGCCAGCAGTGAAAGACAGGGTAACCACGAGCAGTACTTC TRBD1 . TRBJ2-7 TRBV6-1
CASARTSGTYNEQFF TGTGCCAGCGCAAGGACTAGCGGGACCTACAATGAGCAGTTCTTC TRBD2 . TRBJ2-1 TRBV7-2
CASSSILGTGSQGTSYEQYF TGTGCCAGCTCCTCAATATTGGGGACAGGGAGTCAGGGGACCTCCTACGAGCAGTACTTC TRBD1 . TRBJ2-7 TRBV28